This is a list of T cell receptor beta chains from one sample in a study of OX40 agonist ivuxolimab in advanced cancers. Measured with immunoSEQ multiplex PCR; TCRdb has only the in-frame clones, and not every one. The table records over 60,000 clones, approximately 89% of them present only once. Sequenced here: CD4+ or CD8+ T cells sorted from blood, sampled in a trial of the OX40 agonist ivuxolimab. The receptors stem from an adult with an advanced solid tumor such as melanoma, head and neck, liver or kidney cancer. The CDR3 runs from the conserved cysteine through the conserved F or W. A D gene is named only where the DNA matches it firmly. Expanded clones get a size class; other rows say once, few or many, or leave the size out.

v_gene	d_gene	j_gene	abundance	CDR3nt	CDR3aa
TRBV18	NA	TRBJ2-2	NA	TGTGCCAGCTCAACCCGAATTCCCACCGGGGAGCTGTTTTTT	CASSTRIPTGELFF
TRBV12-5	TRBD1	TRBJ2-7	once	TGTGCTAGTGGCACGGGACAGTTCTACGAGCAGTACTTC	CASGTGQFYEQYF
TRBV6-1	NA	TRBJ1-1	NA	TGTGCCAGCAGTCTCCTCCGGGCCACTGAAGCTTTCTTT	CASSLLRATEAFF
TRBV7-9	TRBD2	TRBJ2-3	NA	TGTGCCAGCAGCTTAGCTAGGCGGGCGGGAGCAGATACGCAGTATTTT	CASSLARRAGADTQYF
TRBV6-5	NA	TRBJ2-1	NA	TGTGCCAGCAGTTACTCGAAAGGGGGTGAGCAGTTCTTC	CASSYSKGGEQFF
TRBV7-2	TRBD2	TRBJ2-1	NA	TGTGCCAGCAGCCCCAGGATAGCGGGAAGGGGGAATGAGCAGTTCTTC	CASSPRIAGRGNEQFF
TRBV6-1	TRBD1	TRBJ2-3	NA	TGTGCCAGCCGGAGGGACAGGGGCACAGATACGCAGTATTTT	CASRRDRGTDTQYF
TRBV7-2	NA	TRBJ1-2	NA	TGTGCCAGCAGCCGCGGGGAATATGGCTACACCTTC	CASSRGEYGYTF
TRBV18	NA	TRBJ2-7	NA	TGTGCCAGCTCAGAGGGGGGCGAGGGTACCTACGAGCAGTACTTC	CASSEGGEGTYEQYF
TRBV11-3	NA	TRBJ2-2	NA	TGTGCCAGCAGCTTAGGTCAGGGATCGGGCGGGGAGCTGTTTTTT	CASSLGQGSGGELFF
TRBV29-1	NA	TRBJ1-3	NA	TGCAGCGTTGTAGGTAGTAGCTCTGGAAACACCATATATTTT	CSVVGSSSGNTIYF
TRBV4-2	TRBD2	TRBJ2-7	NA	TGTGCCAGCACCGCGGCGTCAGCGGGAGGAAACTACGAGCAGTACTTC	CASTAASAGGNYEQYF
TRBV6-5	TRBD1	TRBJ1-2	NA	TGTGCCAGCAGTTCTCCGGACAGGGGATATGGCTACACCTTC	CASSSPDRGYGYTF
TRBV5-4	TRBD1	TRBJ1-2	NA	TGTGCCAGCAGTTCCGGGACAGGGAGCTTCTATGGCTACACCTTC	CASSSGTGSFYGYTF
TRBV25-1	NA	TRBJ1-4	NA	TGTGCCAGCAGTGAAGATGAAAGAAATGAAAAACTGTTTTTT	CASSEDERNEKLFF
TRBV30	TRBD2	TRBJ2-1	NA	TGTGCCTGGAGGACTAGCGGGAGGTACAATGAGCAGTTCTTC	CAWRTSGRYNEQFF
TRBV30	NA	TRBJ1-1	few	TGTGCCTGGAGTGTAGTACCTACTGAAGCTTTCTTT	CAWSVVPTEAFF
TRBV6-6	TRBD1	TRBJ2-5	NA	TGTGCCAGCAGTTACTTTGAGGGGGCAGGTGAGACCCAGTACTTC	CASSYFEGAGETQYF
TRBV10-2	TRBD1	TRBJ2-2	once	TGCGCCAGCAGTGTTAACAGGGGAGTTAACACCGGGGAGCTGTTTTTT	CASSVNRGVNTGELFF
TRBV7-2	TRBD2	TRBJ2-1	NA	TGTGCCAGCAGCCCCCACCCTAGCGGGAGTAGTGAGCAGTTCTTC	CASSPHPSGSSEQFF
TRBV5-4	NA	TRBJ1-1	NA	TGTGCCAGCAGCCTACAGGGCCGTTTGAACACTGAAGCTTTCTTT	CASSLQGRLNTEAFF
TRBV7-2	TRBD1	TRBJ1-5	once	TGTGCCAGCAGCCGGGACGCCGGGACAGGGCTTCAGCCCCAGCATTTT	CASSRDAGTGLQPQHF
TRBV18	NA	TRBJ2-2	few	TGTGCCAGCTCACCATTACAGGACACCGGGGAGCTGTTTTTT	CASSPLQDTGELFF
TRBV7-2	TRBD1	TRBJ1-2	NA	TGTGCCAGCAGCTTATCCAGGTCGACAGGGGCGAACTATGGCTACACCTTC	CASSLSRSTGANYGYTF
TRBV30	TRBD1	TRBJ1-5	NA	TGTGCCTGGAGATCAGGGGGTCAGCCCCAGCATTTT	CAWRSGGQPQHF
TRBV6-5	NA	TRBJ2-1	NA	TGTGCCAGCAGTGCGACTAATGAGCAGTTCTTC	CASSATNEQFF
TRBV7-9	NA	TRBJ2-2	NA	TGTGCCAGCAGCTTAGGGGAGGATAACACCGGGGAGCTGTTTTTT	CASSLGEDNTGELFF
TRBV7-9	NA	TRBJ1-1	NA	TGTGCCAGCAGCTTCGGAGGGGCTAACACTGAAGCTTTCTTT	CASSFGGANTEAFF
TRBV19	NA	TRBJ2-3	NA	TGTGCCAGTAGTAACCGTGACAGCACAGATACGCAGTATTTT	CASSNRDSTDTQYF
TRBV29-1	NA	TRBJ1-1	once	TGCAGCGTGGGCAGGGCCGCTGAAGCTTTCTTT	CSVGRAAEAFF
TRBV19	NA	TRBJ1-2	NA	TGTGCCAGTAGTAGGGATAACTATGGCTACACCTTC	CASSRDNYGYTF
TRBV11-2	TRBD1	TRBJ2-1	NA	TGTGCCAGCAGCCAGGACAGGGATAATGAGCAGTTCTTC	CASSQDRDNEQFF
TRBV30	NA	TRBJ1-5	NA	TGTGCCTGGAGCCTAGGGAAGGATCAGCCCCAGCATTTT	CAWSLGKDQPQHF
TRBV5-4	TRBD2	TRBJ2-7	few	TGTGCCAGCAGCTTCCTAAGGGGCGGGAGGGTGCTGTACGAGCAGTACTTC	CASSFLRGGRVLYEQYF
TRBV27	TRBD1	TRBJ1-5	NA	TGTGCCAGCAGTTTACGAACGGGACAGGGCCCTGGTATGCGGCTGGATAGCAATCAGCCCCAGCATTTT	CASSLRTGQGPGMRLDSNQPQHF
TRBV7-2	TRBD1	TRBJ2-7	NA	TGTGCCAGCAGCTTAGCGGGACAGCCCTCCTACGAGCAGTACTTC	CASSLAGQPSYEQYF
TRBV6-1	NA	TRBJ1-5	once	TGTGCCAGCAGTGAAACAGTCATGGAGCCCCAGCATTTT	CASSETVMEPQHF
TRBV19	TRBD2	TRBJ2-1	NA	TGTGCCAGTAGTGCCCGACGACTAGCGCTCGACAATGAGCAGTTCTTC	CASSARRLALDNEQFF
TRBV7-9	NA	TRBJ1-1	NA	TGTGCCAGCAGCTTACAGGGTGTTGAGAACACTGAAGCTTTCTTT	CASSLQGVENTEAFF
TRBV11-2	TRBD2	TRBJ2-3	NA	TGTGCCAGCAGCCCAAATGGAATATCGCTAGCGGGGGGCACAGATACGCAGTATTTT	CASSPNGISLAGGTDTQYF
TRBV18	TRBD2	TRBJ2-1	NA	TGTGCCAGCTCACCGCTAGCGGGAGAGAACAATGAGCAGTTCTTC	CASSPLAGENNEQFF
TRBV7-2	NA	TRBJ2-2	NA	TGTGCCAGCAGCTTCTCACAAAACACCGGGGAGCTGTTTTTT	CASSFSQNTGELFF
TRBV7-9	TRBD2	TRBJ2-7	NA	TGTGCCAGCAGCTTAGCTAGCGGGGGTCCCTACGAGCAGTACTTC	CASSLASGGPYEQYF
TRBV5-1	TRBD1	TRBJ2-5	NA	TGCGCCAGCAGCTCGGACGGACAGGGGAGAGAGACCCAGTACTTC	CASSSDGQGRETQYF